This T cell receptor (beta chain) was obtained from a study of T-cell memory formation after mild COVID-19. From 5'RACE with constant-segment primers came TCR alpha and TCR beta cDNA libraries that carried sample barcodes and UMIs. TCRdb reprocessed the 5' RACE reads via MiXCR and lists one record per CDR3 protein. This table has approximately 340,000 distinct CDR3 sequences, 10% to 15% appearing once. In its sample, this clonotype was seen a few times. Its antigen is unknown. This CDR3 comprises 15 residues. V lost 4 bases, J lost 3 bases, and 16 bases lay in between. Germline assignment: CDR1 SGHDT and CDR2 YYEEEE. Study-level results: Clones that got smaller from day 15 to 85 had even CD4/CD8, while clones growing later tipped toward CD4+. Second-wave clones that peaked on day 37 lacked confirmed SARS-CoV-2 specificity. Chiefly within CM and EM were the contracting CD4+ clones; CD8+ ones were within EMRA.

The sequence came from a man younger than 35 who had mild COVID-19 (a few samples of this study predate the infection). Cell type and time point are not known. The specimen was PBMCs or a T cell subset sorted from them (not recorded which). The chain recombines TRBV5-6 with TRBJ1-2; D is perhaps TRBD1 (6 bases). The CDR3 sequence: CASSVVQQGYYGYTF. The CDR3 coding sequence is TGTGCCAGCAGCGTAGTCCAACAGGGATACTATGGCTACACCTTC.